The 10 T cell receptor beta chains given below trace back to one sample, sequenced in a study of blood T cell repertoires in COVID-19. Here immunoSEQ multiplex PCR was the method, and the copy in TCRdb shows in-frame clones only, minus some. The data contain fewer than 250,000 clones, 90% of them seen just once; the ten biggest clones take up roughly 16%. The source material was PBMCs or T cells enriched from blood (not recorded which). These TCRs come from a man aged 30 to 45 who had been exposed to COVID-19.

In this sample, this clone turned up once. This sequence joins TRBV19 and TRBJ2-2, with TRBD1 identical over 9 bases. V lost 5 bases and J lost 5; bases outside the gene matches: 12. In germline, CDR1 is LNHDA, CDR2 SQIVND (reference sequence). This CDR3 is 17 amino acids long. CDR3 in amino acids: CASSPSHTGGITGELFF. DNA for the CDR3: TGTGCCAGTAGTCCCTCCCACACAGGGGGCATAACCGGGGAGCTGTTTTTT.

The rearrangement joins TRBV20-1 to TRBJ2-1; D uncertain. This CDR3 region has 11 residues. The germline V gene has CDR1 DFQATT and CDR2 SNEGSKA (reference sequence). V lost 6 bases to trimming and J lost 6 bases, with 9 bases between them. The CDR3 sequence is CSATSVNEQFF. The CDR3 DNA is TGCAGTGCAACAAGCGTCAATGAGCAGTTCTTC.

CDR3 nucleotides: TGTGCCAGCAGCCCCTTATCCGCGGGACAGTTTTATGGCTACACCTTC. Its protein product is CASSPLSAGQFYGYTF. The chain joins TRBV11-2 to TRBJ1-2; 7 bases agree with TRBD1. The germline CDR1 and CDR2 sequences are SGHAT and FQNNGV. The V segment lost 5 bases and the J segment 5 bases; nucleotides outside the gene matches: 14. The CDR3 spans 16 residues.

In this sample, this clone turned up once. The gene calls are TRBV14 and TRBJ2-1; 8 bases agree with TRBD1. V gave up 4 bases and J gave up 9 bases; unmatched junction bases: 8. The germline V gene has CDR1 SGHDN and CDR2 FVKESK. This CDR3 is built from 14 residues. CDR3: CASSPTGVRGEQFF. In DNA form, the CDR3 reads TGTGCCAGCAGCCCGACAGGGGTTAGGGGTGAGCAGTTCTTC.

The chain is built from TRBV7-2 and TRBJ1-1, with unresolved D. Germline CDR1 SGHTA, CDR2 FQGNSA. Trimming left V 5 bases short and J 4 bases short, with 8 bases between. This CDR3 has 12 residues. The CDR3 loop reads CASSHPGTEAFF. The CDR3 DNA reads TGTGCCAGCAGCCACCCCGGCACTGAAGCTTTCTTT.

V is TRBV10-2 and J is TRBJ1-6; no reliable D call. Deletions cut 8 bases from V and 7 bases from J, with 15 bases between. CDR1 is WSHSY and CDR2 is SAAADI in the germline V gene. The CDR3 covers 14 residues. CDR3 in DNA: TGCGCCAGCCGCACATTAGCGAAGAATTCACCCCTCCACTTT. Translation gives CASRTLAKNSPLHF.

The V call is TRBV5-5, the J call TRBJ2-7; TRBD1 matches at 9 bases. CDR1 is SGHKS and CDR2 is YYEKEE in the germline V gene (reference sequence). V shed 1 base, J shed 6 bases, and the junction held 8 bases outside the gene matches. The CDR3 runs 15 residues. The CDR3 loop reads CASSLSGTGFSEQYF. For the CDR3, the DNA is TGTGCCAGCAGCTTGAGTGGGACAGGGTTCAGCGAGCAGTACTTC.

In the case of this clone: The identical CDR3 is also encoded by other nucleotide sequences in the sample. The J gene is TRBJ1-1, the V gene TRBV5-1; D is possibly TRBD1 (5 bases). With 2 bases removed from V and 1 base from J, the gap between germline ends came to 6 bases. The CDR3 runs to 13 residues. Per the germline V gene, CDR1 is SGHRS and CDR2 is YFSETQ. CDR3: CASSFGQNTEAFF. The DNA of the CDR3 is TGCGCCAGCAGCTTTGGACAGAACACTGAAGCTTTCTTT.

This sequence joins TRBV11-3 and TRBJ2-5; 8 bases agree with TRBD2. Germline CDR1 is SGHNT and CDR2 is YENEEA. This CDR3 contains 14 residues. V lost 1 base and J lost 5; bases outside the gene matches: 3. The DNA of the CDR3 is TGTGCCAGCAGCTTAGCGGGGGGGCCGGAGACCCAGTACTTC. It yields the protein CASSLAGGPETQYF.

This clone showed up just once. V usage is TRBV12-3 or TRBV12-4 and J usage is TRBJ2-5; D gene uncertain. Trimming shortened V by 3 bases and J by 4 bases, and 6 bases separated the two germline ends. CDR3 length: 12 residues. CDR3 residues: CASSLRRETQYF. CDR3 sequence (DNA): TGTGCCAGCAGTTTGAGGAGAGAGACCCAGTACTTC.